This T cell receptor beta chain came from a study of graft-versus-host responses after intestinal transplantation. Study context: The study gave all recipients anti-thymocyte globulin induction, then tacrolimus and steroids for approximately 3 years.

The table came from immunoSEQ multiplex PCR; TCRdb's copy has only in-frame clones and leaves some out. Of approximately 9,800 clones in the sample, 35% to 40% were seen once. Study findings and constraints: Detection of GvH clones occurred in recipient marrow, and some had their first appearance in ileum or blood.

With V trimmed by 5 bases and J by 2 bases, 8 bases remained unmatched. The CDR3 spans 15 residues. Germline V gene sequence: CDR1 SEHNR, CDR2 FQNEAQ (reference sequence). The plating included approximately 200,000 irradiated, violet-dye-labeled stimulator cells together with approximately 200,000 CFSE-labeled responder cells. Proliferating CFSE-low CD3+CD4+ and CD3+CD8+ responders were sorted after the reaction. This sequence joins TRBV7-9 and TRBJ2-7; the match to TRBD1 covers 8 bases. The receptor was derived from a human patient who received an intestinal transplant. This sample comprised alloreactive CD8+ T cells from a mixed lymphocyte reaction culture, obtained before intestinal transplant. Documented subset: CFSE-low proliferating T cells sorted from roughly six-day pre-transplant mixed lymphocyte reaction (GvH or HvG direction). In nucleotides, the CDR3 is TGTGCCAGCAGCGAAGGACAGGGTCCCACCTACGAGCAGTACTTC. It is translated as CASSEGQGPTYEQYF.